This T cell receptor (beta chain) is drawn from a study of T cells expressing NK-cell markers (dated by TCRdb to the early 2020s). Broadly, across the study: In sorted CD3+CD56+NKG2C+, CD3+CD56+NKG2C- and CD3+CD56-NKG2C+ T-cell subsets from 7 or 8 donors, TCR beta-chain repertoires were profiled. Sequencing of the libraries produced 2 x 150 bp reads on Illumina HiSeq 2000/2500, MiSeq or NextSeq. Among the eight sequenced donors, seven were HCMV-seropositive and one was HCMV-seronegative. The study sequenced eight donors, all healthy volunteers chosen at random: three men and five women.

CDR1 and CDR2, looked up from the germline V gene (reference sequence), are GTSNPN and SVGIG. Spanning cysteine to phenylalanine, the CDR3 consists of 16 amino acids. This entry has no DNA. Sequencer: Illumina HiSeq 2000. The TCR beta cDNA libraries were made using 5'RACE template switching, a step that added both a universal primer site and unique molecular identifiers. cDNA synthesis was primed from the TCR beta constant segment, followed by two successive PCR amplification steps. The paper's processing steps were these. MIGEC was used to demultiplex reads and group reads by UMI, and MiTCR was used to assemble and quantify clonotypes. To remove erroneous sequences, TCR cDNA sequences were retained only when supported by two or more reads. The tcR package was used for downstream repertoire analysis, and clonotypes were matched between fractions using CDR3 nucleotide sequence together with V segment. VDJmatch was used to annotate antigen specificity against VDJdb, with one amino acid substitution allowed in CDR3. TCRdb reprocessed the reads into one record per CDR3 protein sequence, lacking DNA. Clone size and V and J calls follow TCRdb, not the original study. This specimen's table enumerates some 300,000 distinct CDR3 sequences. Approximately 0.42% of the sample is in the top ten clones.

What the work shows at the level of the full study, not this receptor alone: Whether the expanded NKG2C-expressing T cell clones were specific for HCMV antigens remained unclear. In several donors, the dominant CD3+CD56+NKG2C+ clonotypes were among the top 10 CD8+ clonotypes and accounted for roughly 1.0-8% of CD8+ T cells. Those dominant clonotypes were again the most abundant among CD3+CD56-NKG2C+ cells in a handful of donors, at 28.3-60.1%.

To determine HCMV serostatus, a commercial ELISA kit was used to detect HCMV-specific IgG in serum. Ficoll density gradient centrifugation was used to isolate peripheral blood mononuclear cells from blood. In the case of this clonotype: Its binding antigen is unknown.

The V and J segments used are TRBV30 and TRBJ1-3. This receptor was obtained from a man between 18 and 35 years old in good health. Donor details come from another sample of the same person, matched by shared clones. The sequencing input was blood T cells: a sorted CD56 or NKG2C T cell subset, CD4+ or CD8+ T cells, or bulk PBMC T cells (not recorded which). The CDR3 is CAWSRLTGLLGNTIYF. With all but the CDR3 taken from the reference TRBV30 and TRBJ1-3 genes, the full variable domain is: SQTIHQWPATLVQPVGSPLSLECTVEGTSNPNLYWYRQAAGRGLQLLFYSVGIGQISSEVPQNLSASRPQDRQFILSSKKLLLSDSGFYLCAWSRLTGLLGNTIYFGEGSWLTVV.